Below are 11 T cell receptor beta chains sequenced from a single sample in a study of T cells in Graves' hyperthyroidism and ophthalmopathy. Amplification targeted TCR beta CDR3 regions from RNA transcripts. TCR CDR3 regions were first amplified by RT-PCR with HTBI primers. TCRdb re-analysed the multiplex PCR reads in MiXCR, keeping a single row per CDR3 protein. The table has hundreds of thousands of distinct CDR3 sequences, just over 45% seen once; the top ten hold 6.5% to 9%. The sequenced sample consisted of peripheral blood or thyroid tissue (not recorded which). All receptors derive from a woman between 18 and 29 years old with Graves' hyperthyroidism.

V gene TRBV20-1 combines with J gene TRBJ1-6; 7 nucleotides agree with TRBD1. V lost 5 bases to trimming and J lost 5 bases; unmatched junction nucleotides: 27. CDR3 length: 21 residues. Germline CDR1 is DFQATT and CDR2 is SNEGSKA (reference sequence). The CDR3 reads CSAQAAASGRAYRGHNSPLHF. CDR3 bases: TGCAGTGCTCAGGCCGCGGCTAGCGGGAGAGCTTACAGGGGCCATAATTCACCCCTCCACTTT.

V gene TRBV7-3 combines with J gene TRBJ2-5; 8 bases line up with TRBD2. The germline V gene encodes CDR1 SGHTA and CDR2 FQGTGA. CDR3 length: 16 residues. The J segment lost 5 bases and the V segment lost 5 bases, leaving 13 bases of the junction unmatched. This CDR3 is CASSQESGSVMETQYF. Written as DNA, the CDR3 is TGTGCCAGCAGCCAAGAGAGCGGGAGCGTCATGGAGACCCAGTACTTC. Full variable domain (remainder filled in from reference TRBV7-3 and TRBJ2-5): GAGVSQTPSNKVTEKGKYVELRCDPISGHTALYWYRQSLGQGPEFLIYFQGTGAADDSGLPNDRFFAVRPEGSVSTLKIQRTERGDSAVYLCASSQESGSVMETQYFGPGTRLLVL.

The genes are TRBV7-8 and TRBJ2-5; no clear D gene. V shed 5 bases and J shed 0 bases, with 10 bases lying between them. The CDR3 extends over 14 amino acids. Germline V gene data show CDR1 as SGHVS and CDR2 as FQNEAQ. Written as DNA, the CDR3 is TGTGCCAGCAGCGATACTTTGTACCAAGAGACCCAGTACTTC. Its translation is CASSDTLYQETQYF.

This chain joins TRBV10-2 and TRBJ1-3; a weak D match, TRBD1 (5 bases). V was cut by 6 bases and J by 0 bases, with 9 bases left in between. Germline values: CDR1 WSHSY, CDR2 SAAADI. CDR3 size: 14 residues. This chain's CDR3 is CASREGTSGNTIYF. In DNA, the CDR3 is TGCGCCAGCAGGGAGGGGACCTCTGGAAACACCATATATTTT.

This clonotype was picked up a small number of times. The chain has TRBV19 and TRBJ1-2; D is possibly TRBD1 (5 bases). This CDR3 is 15 amino acids long. V lost 3 bases to trimming and J lost 3 bases, with 14 bases between them. Per the germline V gene, CDR1 is LNHDA and CDR2 is SQIVND (reference sequence). For the CDR3, the DNA is TGTGCCAGTAGTATGGGAGGGGTCGTCCACTATGGCTACACCTTC. Its protein product is CASSMGGVVHYGYTF.

The table lists this clonotype with many counts. This chain joins TRBV25-1 and TRBJ1-4; 7 bases are a match to TRBD1. Unmatched junction bases numbered 11, after V lost 5 bases and J lost 8 bases. The CDR3 loop spans 15 amino acids. The germline V gene encodes CDR1 MGHDK and CDR2 SYGVNS. The CDR3 DNA sequence: TGTGCCAGCAGTCCCACCCAGGGGGTAGGGGAAAAACTGTTTTTT. It translates to CASSPTQGVGEKLFF.

This clonotype was counted ten times or more. The chain recombines TRBV7-2 with TRBJ1-3; the D is unclear. Trimming took 4 bases from V and 4 from J, leaving 8 bases between them. The germline V gene has CDR1 SGHTA and CDR2 FQGNSA. The CDR3 length is 13 residues. The CDR3 DNA is TGTGCCAGCAGCTCCACCATCGGAAACACCATATATTTT. Protein: CASSSTIGNTIYF.

This sequence joins TRBV7-2 and TRBJ2-7, with 9 bases lining up with TRBD1. Germline-derived CDR1 and CDR2 are SGHTA and FQGNSA. The CDR3 runs 15 residues. V lost 0 bases to trimming and J lost 2 bases; unmatched junction nucleotides: 2. CDR3 residues: CASSLARDRAYEQYF. CDR3 nucleotide sequence: TGTGCCAGCAGCTTAGCTAGGGACAGGGCCTACGAGCAGTACTTC.

This clonotype occurred many times. The chain combines TRBV10-3 with TRBJ2-6, with TRBD1 matching over 11 bases. The CDR3 contains 19 residues. The V segment lost 4 bases and the J segment 0 bases; nucleotides outside the gene matches: 8. Germline V gene sequence: CDR1 ENHRY, CDR2 SYGVKD. The CDR3 bases are TGTGCCATCAGTGCCGGACCGGGACAGGGGGGCTCTGGGGCCAACGTCCTGACTTTC. Protein product: CAISAGPGQGGSGANVLTF.

The chain combines TRBV7-2 with TRBJ2-5; tentatively, D is TRBD1 (6 bases). Germline assignment: CDR1 SGHTA and CDR2 FQGNSA. Trimming shortened V by 4 bases and J by 1 base, and 13 bases separated the two germline ends. The CDR3 totals 15 residues. CDR3: CASSSAGQPQETQYF. As DNA, the CDR3 is TGTGCCAGCAGCTCAGCCGGACAGCCCCAAGAGACCCAGTACTTC.

The chain uses TRBV19 and TRBJ2-7, with TRBD1 as a possible D gene (6 bases). The V end was cut by 5 bases, the J end by 0 bases, with 14 bases between. Per germline, CDR1 LNHDA and CDR2 SQIVND (reference sequence). The CDR3 is 15 amino acids. The CDR3 DNA reads TGTGCCAGTAGTCCGGCCGGGACATCCTCCTACGAGCAGTACTTC. Its protein is CASSPAGTSSYEQYF.